Below, one T cell receptor (beta chain) is given with its context. Its antigen is not identified. Libraries were prepared by immunoSEQ multiplex PCR; TCRdb keeps only in-frame clonotypes and omits some of them. The repertoire includes some 160,000 clones, 90% to 95% of them detected once, and about 0.9% sits in the top ten. These data belong to a study of T cell responses to AZD1222 COVID-19 vaccine. Across the study: The analysis combined second doses at about 4 or about 12 weeks.

V dropped 0 bases and J dropped 6 bases, with 9 bases sitting between them. The CDR3 loop spans 13 amino acids. CDR1 SGHNT and CDR2 YYREEE come from the germline V gene (reference sequence). Whole-study findings and limits: Repertoires were obtained solely post-peak T cell response. Increased Spike-specific TCR breadth and depth were observed after two AZD1222 doses.

The chain carries TRBV5-4 and TRBJ1-2; D is perhaps TRBD1 (5 bases). Specimen: peripheral blood, collected on day 0 of AZD1222 vaccination. The clonotype originates from an adult in good health. As DNA, the CDR3 is TGTGCCAGCAGCTTGGACAGGAGGCATGGCTACACCTTC. Protein: CASSLDRRHGYTF.